The source of this TCR beta chain is a study of blood T cell repertoires in COVID-19. Study background: From the United States, Italy and Spain came samples of acute and convalescent COVID-19. Sample material is recorded as cDNA or gDNA derived from T cells, B-cell-depleted T cells, or PBMCs.

The CDR3 sequence is 16 residues long. V lost 4 bases, J lost 6 bases, and 14 bases stayed unmatched. Germline CDR1 and CDR2: LGHDT and YNNKEL (reference sequence). As originally analysed: The authors estimated nucleated cell counts from reference gene primer amplification. Produced via immunoSEQ multiplex PCR; TCRdb's table is partial and in-frame only. The DNA gave D and trimming, while V, J and clone size come from that table. The sample comprises roughly 220,000 clones, 88% of which are singletons, and roughly 2.7% rests with the top ten. Material: PBMCs or T cells enriched from blood (not recorded which). The sequence came from a young woman who had recovered from COVID-19. The J gene is TRBJ1-2, the V gene TRBV3-1 (or the pseudogene TRBV3-2), with TRBD1 matching over 7 bases. This CDR3 is CASSPLPEMTGNGYTF. The CDR3 coding sequence is TGTGCCAGCAGCCCATTACCTGAAATGACAGGGAATGGCTACACCTTC.